This TCR beta chain derives from a study of human T cells and chemical hapten exposure. In the study overall: There were weekly diphenylcyclopropenone doses to the scalp for patients throughout the roughly 25-week study. It was small differences in pooled library volume that mainly caused per-sample TCR yields to vary.

The study used a library that attached unique molecular identifiers to individual cDNA molecules. TCRdb redid the calling of the RACE reads with MiXCR, one entry per CDR3 protein. The sample yields tens of thousands of distinct CDR3 sequences, 8.5% seen once. Time point meaning: patch test 2, 6 weeks after DPC sensitization. The treatment denotes: therapeutic diphenylcyclopropenone sensitization with weekly scalp DPC. This CDR3 has 14 amino acids. The trim removed 5 bases at V and 2 bases at J, leaving 5 bases unmatched. Germline assignment: CDR1 MDHEN and CDR2 SYDVKM. This clonotype was seen only a few times.

Sequenced material: whole blood, taken in connection with sensitization to the hapten diphenylcyclopropenone (DPC). The J gene is TRBJ2-7, the V gene TRBV28; the match to TRBD1 covers 8 bases. The clonotype originates from a woman between 50 and 59 years old with alopecia areata. Some clones in this sample may be carry-over from other donors' samples. The CDR3 sequence is CASSPGTGPYEQYF. In DNA form, the CDR3 reads TGTGCCAGCAGTCCCGGGACAGGCCCCTACGAGCAGTACTTC.